This T cell receptor beta chain was documented in a study of cytomegalovirus exposure and HLA in healthy donors. The germline gives CDR1 SGHTA, CDR2 FQGNSA. V was clipped by 5 bases and J by 3 bases; unmatched bases: 6. This CDR3 is 14 amino acids long. The PCR had 60 Vbeta and 13 Jbeta primers. The table came from immunoSEQ multiplex PCR; TCRdb's copy has only in-frame clones and leaves some out. The sample records some 170,000 clones, about four fifths being singletons. Study conclusions and caveats: A few CMV-associated chains were confirmed in vitro to be specific for CMV antigens. Some TCR beta chains (around 160 of them) were listed as cytomegalovirus-associated. Presence/absence analyses assumed roughly uniform sequencing depth across donors, which may not hold.

About this clone: Its antigen is currently unknown.

The chain employs TRBV7-2 and TRBJ2-5; 7 bases map to TRBD2. This clonotype originated in a girl aged 5 to 17 in good health and CMV-seropositive. Material: PBMCs. This CDR3 reads CASSRLAFKETQYF. CDR3 nucleotides: TGTGCCAGCAGCCGACTAGCCTTTAAAGAGACCCAGTACTTC.